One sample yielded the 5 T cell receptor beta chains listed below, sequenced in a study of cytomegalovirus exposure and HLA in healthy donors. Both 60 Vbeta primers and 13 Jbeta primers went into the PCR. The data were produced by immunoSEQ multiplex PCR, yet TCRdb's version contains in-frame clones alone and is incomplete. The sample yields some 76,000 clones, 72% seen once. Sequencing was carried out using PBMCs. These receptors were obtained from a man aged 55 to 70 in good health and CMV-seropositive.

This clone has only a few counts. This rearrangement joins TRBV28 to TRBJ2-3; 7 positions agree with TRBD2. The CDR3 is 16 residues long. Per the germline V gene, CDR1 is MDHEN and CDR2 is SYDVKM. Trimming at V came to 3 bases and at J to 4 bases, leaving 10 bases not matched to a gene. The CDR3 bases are TGTGCCAGCAGTTTTGAGGCGGGAGTTTATTCAGATACGCAGTATTTT. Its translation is CASSFEAGVYSDTQYF.

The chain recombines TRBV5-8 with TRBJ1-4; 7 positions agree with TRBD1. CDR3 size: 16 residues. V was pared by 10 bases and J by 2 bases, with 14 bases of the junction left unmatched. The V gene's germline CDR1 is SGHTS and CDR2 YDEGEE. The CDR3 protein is CAAFRTGTLTNEKLFF. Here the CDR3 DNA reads TGTGCCGCCTTCAGGACAGGAACCCTCACTAATGAAAAACTGTTTTTT.

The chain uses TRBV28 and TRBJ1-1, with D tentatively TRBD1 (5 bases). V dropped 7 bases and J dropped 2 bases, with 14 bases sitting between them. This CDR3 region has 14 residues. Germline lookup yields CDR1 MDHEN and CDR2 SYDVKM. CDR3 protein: CASTPPGGNTEAFF. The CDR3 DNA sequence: TGTGCCAGCACCCCTCCCGGGGGAAACACTGAAGCTTTCTTT.

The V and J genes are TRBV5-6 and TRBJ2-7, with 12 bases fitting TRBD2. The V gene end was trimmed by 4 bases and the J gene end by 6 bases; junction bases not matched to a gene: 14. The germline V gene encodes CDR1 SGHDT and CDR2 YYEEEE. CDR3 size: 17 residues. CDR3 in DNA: TGTGCCAGCAGCCGGCTAGCGGGGACTAGCGGGTTCCCCGAGCAGTACTTC. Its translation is CASSRLAGTSGFPEQYF.

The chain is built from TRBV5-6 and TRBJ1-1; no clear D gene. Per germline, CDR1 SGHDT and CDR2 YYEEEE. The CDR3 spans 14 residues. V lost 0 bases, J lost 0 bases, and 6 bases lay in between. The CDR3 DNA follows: TGTGCCAGCAGCTTGGTGGAGATGAACACTGAAGCTTTCTTT. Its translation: CASSLVEMNTEAFF.